This T cell receptor (beta chain) is from a study of T cell repertoires in cytomegalovirus infection. TCRdb called the reads again in MiXCR, with one record for every CDR3 protein. The table shows approximately 700,000 distinct CDR3 sequences, with approximately 34% occurring only once. Germline V gene sequence: CDR1 MNHNS, CDR2 SASEGT. The length of the CDR3 is 17 residues. With 1 base removed from V and 6 bases from J, the gap between germline ends came to 20 bases. This clonotype was observed a few times. The source material was PBMCs. The rearrangement joins TRBV6-1 to TRBJ2-3, with D possibly TRBD1 on 6 matching bases. The clonotype was recovered from a human donor in good health (CMV status not recorded). Some clones in this sample may be carry-over from other donors' samples. The CDR3 DNA reads TGTGCCAGCAGTGAAGAAGGCCGGACAGTAGCCCCCGATACGCAGTATTTT. Residues: CASSEEGRTVAPDTQYF.